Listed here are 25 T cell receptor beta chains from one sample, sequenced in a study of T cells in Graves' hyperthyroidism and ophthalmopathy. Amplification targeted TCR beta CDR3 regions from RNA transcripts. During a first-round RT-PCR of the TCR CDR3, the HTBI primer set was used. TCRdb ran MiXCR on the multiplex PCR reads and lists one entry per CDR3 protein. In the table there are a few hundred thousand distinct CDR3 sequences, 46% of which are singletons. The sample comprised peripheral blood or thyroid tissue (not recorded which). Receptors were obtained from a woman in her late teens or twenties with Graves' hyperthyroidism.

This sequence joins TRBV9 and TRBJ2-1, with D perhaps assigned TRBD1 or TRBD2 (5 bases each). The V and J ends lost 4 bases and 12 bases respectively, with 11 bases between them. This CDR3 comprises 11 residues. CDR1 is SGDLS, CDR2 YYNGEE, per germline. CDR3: CASSQGTGQFF. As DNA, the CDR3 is TGTGCCAGCAGCCAAGGGACGGGGCAGTTCTTC.

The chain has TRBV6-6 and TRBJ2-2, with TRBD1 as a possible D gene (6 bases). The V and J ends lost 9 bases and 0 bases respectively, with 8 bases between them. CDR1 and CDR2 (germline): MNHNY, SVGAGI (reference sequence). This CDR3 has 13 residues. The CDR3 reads CARGAANTGELFF. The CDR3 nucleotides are TGTGCCAGGGGGGCGGCGAACACCGGGGAGCTGTTTTTT.

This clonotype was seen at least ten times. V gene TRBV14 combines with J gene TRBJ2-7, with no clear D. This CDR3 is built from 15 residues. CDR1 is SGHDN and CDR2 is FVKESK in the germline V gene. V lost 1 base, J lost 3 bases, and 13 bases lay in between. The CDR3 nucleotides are TGTGCCAGCAGCCAAGGGTACAGCACAAACTACGAGCAGTACTTC. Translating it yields CASSQGYSTNYEQYF.

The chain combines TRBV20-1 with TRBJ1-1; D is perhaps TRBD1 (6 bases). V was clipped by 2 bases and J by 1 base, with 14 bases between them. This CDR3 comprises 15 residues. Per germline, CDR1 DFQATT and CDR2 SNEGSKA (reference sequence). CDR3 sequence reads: CSARWDGTRNTEAFF. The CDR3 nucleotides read TGCAGTGCTAGATGGGACGGGACAAGGAACACTGAAGCTTTCTTT.

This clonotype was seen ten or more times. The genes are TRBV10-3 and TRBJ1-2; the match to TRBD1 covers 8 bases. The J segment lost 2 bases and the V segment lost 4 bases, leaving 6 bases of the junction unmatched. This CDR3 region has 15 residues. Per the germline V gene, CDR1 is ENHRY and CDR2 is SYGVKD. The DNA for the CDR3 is TGTGCCATCAGTGCGGGACAGGACTCAAACTATGGCTACACCTTC. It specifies CAISAGQDSNYGYTF.

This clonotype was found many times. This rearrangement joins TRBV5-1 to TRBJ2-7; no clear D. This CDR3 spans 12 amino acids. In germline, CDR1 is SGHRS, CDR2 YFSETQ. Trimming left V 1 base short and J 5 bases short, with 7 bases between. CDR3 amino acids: CASSLNRDEQYF. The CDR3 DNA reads TGCGCCAGCAGCTTGAATCGGGACGAGCAGTACTTC.

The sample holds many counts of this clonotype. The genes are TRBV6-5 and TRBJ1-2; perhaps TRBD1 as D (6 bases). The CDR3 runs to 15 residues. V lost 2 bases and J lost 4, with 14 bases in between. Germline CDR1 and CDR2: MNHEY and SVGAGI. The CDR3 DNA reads TGTGCCAGCAGTTACGCTAGGGGGGGGACCTATGGCTACACCTTC. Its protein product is CASSYARGGTYGYTF.

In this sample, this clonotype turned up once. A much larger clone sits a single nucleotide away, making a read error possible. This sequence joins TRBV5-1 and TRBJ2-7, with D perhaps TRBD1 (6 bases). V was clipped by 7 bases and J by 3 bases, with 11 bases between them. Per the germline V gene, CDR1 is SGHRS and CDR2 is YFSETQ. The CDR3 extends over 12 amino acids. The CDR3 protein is CASGDNYYEQYF. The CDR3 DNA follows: TGCGCCAGCGGGGACAACTACTACGAGCAGTACTTC.

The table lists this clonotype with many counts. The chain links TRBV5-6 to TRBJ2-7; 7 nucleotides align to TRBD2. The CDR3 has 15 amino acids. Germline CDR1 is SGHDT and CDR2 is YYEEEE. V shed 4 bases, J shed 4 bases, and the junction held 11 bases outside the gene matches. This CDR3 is CASSPWRELGYEQYF. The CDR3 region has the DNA TGTGCCAGCAGCCCTTGGCGGGAGCTAGGGTACGAGCAGTACTTC.

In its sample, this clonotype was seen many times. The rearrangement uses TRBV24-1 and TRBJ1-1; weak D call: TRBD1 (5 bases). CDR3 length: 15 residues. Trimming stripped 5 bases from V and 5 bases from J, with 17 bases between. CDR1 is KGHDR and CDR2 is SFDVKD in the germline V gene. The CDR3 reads CATSGLQGGRTEAFF. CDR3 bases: TGTGCCACCAGTGGCCTCCAGGGAGGCCGAACTGAAGCTTTCTTT.

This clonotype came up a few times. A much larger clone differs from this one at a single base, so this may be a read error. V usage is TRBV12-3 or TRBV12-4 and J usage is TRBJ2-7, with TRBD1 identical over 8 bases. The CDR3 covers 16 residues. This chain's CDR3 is CAGSLWAPQGAYEQYF. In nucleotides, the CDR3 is TGTGCCGGCAGCCTGTGGGCACCCCAGGGGGCGTACGAGCAGTACTTC.

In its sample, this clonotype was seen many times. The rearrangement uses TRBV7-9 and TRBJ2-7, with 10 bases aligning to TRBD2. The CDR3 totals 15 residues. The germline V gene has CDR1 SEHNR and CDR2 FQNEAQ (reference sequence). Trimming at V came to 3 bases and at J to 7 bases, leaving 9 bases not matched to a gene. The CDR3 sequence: CASSFDRSGRREQYF. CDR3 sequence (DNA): TGTGCCAGCAGCTTCGACCGTAGCGGGAGGCGGGAGCAGTACTTC.

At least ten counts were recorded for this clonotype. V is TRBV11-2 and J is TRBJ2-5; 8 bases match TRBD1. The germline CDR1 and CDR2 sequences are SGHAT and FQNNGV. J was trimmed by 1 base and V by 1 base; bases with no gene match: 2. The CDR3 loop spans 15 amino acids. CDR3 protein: CASSLGDRSQETQYF. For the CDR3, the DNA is TGTGCCAGCAGCTTAGGGGACAGGAGCCAAGAGACCCAGTACTTC.

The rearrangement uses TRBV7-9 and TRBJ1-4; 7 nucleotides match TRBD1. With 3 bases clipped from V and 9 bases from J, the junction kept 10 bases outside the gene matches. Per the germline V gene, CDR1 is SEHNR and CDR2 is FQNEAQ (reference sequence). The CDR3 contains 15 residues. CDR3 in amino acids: CASSFGRGARKKLFF. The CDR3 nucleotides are TGTGCCAGCAGCTTCGGCAGGGGGGCAAGGAAAAAACTGTTTTTT.

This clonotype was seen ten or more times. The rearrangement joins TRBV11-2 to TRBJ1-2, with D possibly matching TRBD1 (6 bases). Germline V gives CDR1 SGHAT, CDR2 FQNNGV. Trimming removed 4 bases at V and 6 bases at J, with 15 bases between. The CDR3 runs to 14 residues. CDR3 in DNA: TGTGCCAGCAGCTCCATTAGGGGGGGAGATGGCTACACCTTC. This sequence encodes CASSSIRGGDGYTF.

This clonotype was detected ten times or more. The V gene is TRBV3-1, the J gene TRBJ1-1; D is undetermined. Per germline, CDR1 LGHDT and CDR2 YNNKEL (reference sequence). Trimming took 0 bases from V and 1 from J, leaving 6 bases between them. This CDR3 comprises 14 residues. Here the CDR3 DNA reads TGTGCCAGCAGCCAAGAACCCGCGAACACTGAAGCTTTCTTT. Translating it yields CASSQEPANTEAFF.

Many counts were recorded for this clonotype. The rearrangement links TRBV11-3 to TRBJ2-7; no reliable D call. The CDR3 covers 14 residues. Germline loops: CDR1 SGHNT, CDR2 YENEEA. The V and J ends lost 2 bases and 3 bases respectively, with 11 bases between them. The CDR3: CASSLSQDNYEQYF. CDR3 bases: TGTGCCAGCAGCTTATCTCAGGATAACTACGAGCAGTACTTC.

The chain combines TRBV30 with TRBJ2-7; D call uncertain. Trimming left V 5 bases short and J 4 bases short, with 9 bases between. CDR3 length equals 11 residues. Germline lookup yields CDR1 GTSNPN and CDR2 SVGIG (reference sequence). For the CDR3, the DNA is TGTGCCTGGGGGATGGGTTACGAGCAGTACTTC. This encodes CAWGMGYEQYF.

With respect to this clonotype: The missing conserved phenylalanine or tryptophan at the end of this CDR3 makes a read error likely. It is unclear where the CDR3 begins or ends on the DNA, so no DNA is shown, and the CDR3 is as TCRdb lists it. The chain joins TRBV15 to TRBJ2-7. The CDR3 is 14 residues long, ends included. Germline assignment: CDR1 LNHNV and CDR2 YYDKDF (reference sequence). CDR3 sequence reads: CATSRGVAGPTSST.

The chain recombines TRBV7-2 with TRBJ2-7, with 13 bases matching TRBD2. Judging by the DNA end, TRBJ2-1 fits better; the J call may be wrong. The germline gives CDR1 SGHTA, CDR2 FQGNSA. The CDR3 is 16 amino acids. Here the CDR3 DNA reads TGTGCCAGCAGTTCCCGACTAGCGGGAGGTTACAATGAGCAGTTCTTC. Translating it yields CASSSRLAGGYNEQFF.

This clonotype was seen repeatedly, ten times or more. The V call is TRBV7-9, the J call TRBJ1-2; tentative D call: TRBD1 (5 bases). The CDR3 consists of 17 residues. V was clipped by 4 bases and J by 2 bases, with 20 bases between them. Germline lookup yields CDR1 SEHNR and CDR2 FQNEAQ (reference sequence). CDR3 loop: CASSSPPNRQTNYGYTF. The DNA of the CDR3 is TGTGCCAGCAGCTCCCCACCGAATAGACAGACCAACTATGGCTACACCTTC.

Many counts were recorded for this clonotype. Here the CDR3 reads CASSFKGLAGLSSYEQYF. The CDR3 nucleotides are TGTGCCAGCAGTTTTAAGGGACTAGCGGGGTTGAGCTCCTACGAGCAGTACTTC. J is TRBJ2-7 and V is TRBV12-3 or TRBV12-4, with 13 bases aligning to TRBD2. The ends lost 3 bases at V and 0 bases at J; junction bases unmatched: 8. The CDR3 is made up of 18 amino acids.

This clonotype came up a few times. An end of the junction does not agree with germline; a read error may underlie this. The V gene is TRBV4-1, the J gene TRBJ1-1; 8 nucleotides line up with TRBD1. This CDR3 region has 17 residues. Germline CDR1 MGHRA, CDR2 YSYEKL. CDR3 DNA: TGTGCCAGCAGCCAAGAGCGGGGGACAGGCCCGAACACTGAAGCTTTCTTT. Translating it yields CASSQERGTGPNTEAFF.

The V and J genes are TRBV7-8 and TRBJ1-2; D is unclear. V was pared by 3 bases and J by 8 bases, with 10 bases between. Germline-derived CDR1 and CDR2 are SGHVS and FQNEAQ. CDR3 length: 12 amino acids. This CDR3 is CASSFRAKGYTF. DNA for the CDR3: TGTGCCAGCAGCTTCCGGGCAAAGGGCTACACCTTC.

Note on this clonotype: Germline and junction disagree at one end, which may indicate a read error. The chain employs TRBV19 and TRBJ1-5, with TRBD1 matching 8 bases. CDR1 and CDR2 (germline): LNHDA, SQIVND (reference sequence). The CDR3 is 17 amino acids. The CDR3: CATSPLLTGVNTGRQGF. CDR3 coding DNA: TGTGCCACTAGCCCGTTATTGACAGGGGTCAACACCGGCAGGCAAGGATTT.